Sequencing of this T cell receptor (beta chain) was carried out in a study of T-cell memory formation after mild COVID-19. Whole-study context: TCR clusters showed largely donor specificity. Study-level results: Those CD4+ clones that contracted were mainly in CM and EM (CD8+ ones in EMRA).

Comments on this clonotype: What it binds is not known.

A single record per CDR3 protein comes from TCRdb applying MiXCR to the 5' RACE reads. Of 470,000 or so distinct CDR3 sequences listed, around 19% are singletons. The germline V gene has CDR1 SGHDT and CDR2 YYEEEE. This CDR3 has 15 residues. With V trimmed by 0 bases and J by 9 bases, 7 bases remained unmatched. The chain combines TRBV5-6 with TRBJ2-1; 9 bases map to TRBD1. The source material was PBMCs or a T cell subset sorted from them (not recorded which). The TCR originated in an adult woman who had mild COVID-19 (a few samples of this study predate the infection). Cell type and time point are not known. In DNA form, the CDR3 reads TGTGCCAGCAGCTTGGGATGGACAGGGGATGCTGAGCAGTTCTTC. Amino acid sequence: CASSLGWTGDAEQFF.